The 32 T cell receptor beta chains given below trace back to one sample, sequenced in a study of T-cell memory formation after mild COVID-19. TCRdb reprocessed the 5' RACE reads via MiXCR and lists one record per CDR3 protein. Found here are fewer than 450,000 distinct CDR3 sequences, roughly 20% of them singletons; the top ten hold approximately 13%. What was sequenced was PBMCs or a T cell subset sorted from them (not recorded which). The source is an adult woman who had mild COVID-19 (a few samples of this study predate the infection). Cell type and time point are not known.

The J gene is TRBJ1-4, the V gene TRBV5-1, with D possibly being TRBD1 (5 bases). Trimming shortened V by 4 bases and J by 7 bases, and 14 bases separated the two germline ends. Germline CDR1 SGHRS, CDR2 YFSETQ. This CDR3 spans 14 amino acids. The CDR3 region is CASSPGTRGEKLFF. The CDR3 DNA is TGCGCCAGCAGCCCTGGGACCCGTGGTGAAAAACTGTTTTTT.

The rearrangement links TRBV18 to TRBJ2-7; D gene unclear. V was pared by 3 bases and J by 1 base, with 10 bases between. The CDR3 spans 14 residues. Germline V gives CDR1 KGHSH, CDR2 LQKENI. The CDR3 coding sequence is TGTGCCAGCTCACCTGGGTTCGGGTCCTACGAGCAGTACTTC. Its translation: CASSPGFGSYEQYF. Together with reference TRBV18 and TRBJ2-7, the CDR3 gives the full variable domain: NAGVMQNPRHLVRRRGQEARLRCSPMKGHSHVYWYRQLPEEGLKFMVYLQKENIIDESGMPKERFSAEFPKEGPSILRIQQVVRGDSAAYFCASSPGFGSYEQYFGPGTRLTVT.

This clonotype has more than one count but fewer than ten. V gene TRBV29-1 combines with J gene TRBJ1-1; TRBD1 aligns across 8 bases. CDR1 and CDR2 (germline): SQVTM, ANQGSEA. V was clipped by 4 bases and J by 7 bases; unmatched bases: 11. The CDR3 length is 14 residues. The CDR3 here is CSVVAGGGVSEAFF. DNA for the CDR3: TGCAGCGTTGTTGCAGGGGGCGGTGTCAGTGAAGCTTTCTTT.

A few counts support this clonotype. The chain combines TRBV24-1 with TRBJ2-3, with 10 bases identical to TRBD2. The CDR3 totals 17 residues. Germline V gene data show CDR1 as KGHDR and CDR2 as SFDVKD. The V and J ends lost 2 bases and 0 bases, in that order; junction bases with no gene match: 4. The CDR3 here is CATSDSGLAISTDTQYF. The CDR3 bases are TGTGCCACCAGTGATTCGGGACTAGCGATTAGCACAGATACGCAGTATTTT.

This clonotype showed up many times. The J gene is TRBJ2-1, the V gene TRBV24-1, with 12 positions matching TRBD2. From germline, CDR1 is KGHDR and CDR2 SFDVKD. V shed 3 bases, J shed 1 base, and the junction held 3 bases outside the gene matches. The CDR3 runs 17 residues. This CDR3 is CATSDGLAGRSYNEQFF. CDR3 bases: TGTGCCACCAGTGATGGACTAGCGGGACGATCCTACAATGAGCAGTTCTTC.

This clonotype has only a few counts. The J gene is TRBJ2-1, the V gene TRBV4-1; the match to TRBD2 covers 10 bases. The germline CDR1 and CDR2 sequences are MGHRA and YSYEKL. The ends lost 1 base at V and 8 bases at J; junction bases unmatched: 11. The CDR3 has 17 amino acids. Written as DNA, the CDR3 is TGCGCCAGCAGCCAAGTGGTAGCGGGGGGTTCGTTAGATGAGCAGTTCTTC. It is translated as CASSQVVAGGSLDEQFF.

The rearrangement joins TRBV7-2 to TRBJ1-1; no clear D gene. Germline loops: CDR1 SGHTA, CDR2 FQGNSA. V lost 3 bases, J lost 0 bases, and 11 bases lay in between. The CDR3 is 15 residues long. The CDR3 is CASSFAGVLNTEAFF. The CDR3 DNA sequence: TGTGCCAGCAGCTTCGCAGGAGTTTTGAACACTGAAGCTTTCTTT.

This sequence joins TRBV6-5 and TRBJ2-7, with 7 bases aligning to TRBD1. The CDR3 spans 14 residues. The V and J ends lost 7 bases and 0 bases, in that order; junction bases with no gene match: 6. Germline CDR1 and CDR2: MNHEY and SVGAGI. CDR3 amino acids: CASTRAGGSYEQYF. CDR3 sequence (DNA): TGTGCCAGCACCAGGGCAGGGGGCTCCTACGAGCAGTACTTC.

The chain uses TRBV12-3 or TRBV12-4 and TRBJ2-5; D is possibly TRBD1 (5 bases). The CDR3 is made up of 11 amino acids. The V gene lost 1 base and the J gene lost 9 bases, with 6 bases spanning the gap. CDR3 DNA: TGTGCCAGCAGTTTAGTAGGGGCCCAGTACTTC. It codes for CASSLVGAQYF.

The count of this clonotype is one. This chain connects TRBV5-4 to TRBJ2-1; TRBD1 might be the D (6 bases). This CDR3 comprises 13 residues. CDR1 is SGHNT and CDR2 is YYREEE in the germline V gene (reference sequence). V lost 0 bases to trimming and J lost 8 bases, with 9 bases between them. In DNA form, the CDR3 reads TGTGCCAGCAGCTTGGTAGGGGGTGATGAGCAGTTCTTC. Its translation: CASSLVGGDEQFF.

This clonotype turned up a few times. This chain links TRBV12-3 or TRBV12-4 with TRBJ1-2; no firm D call. The CDR3 is made up of 12 amino acids. Trimming cost V 4 bases and J 4 bases, with 7 bases left between them. CDR3 sequence reads: CASSSNGYGYTF. The DNA of the CDR3 is TGTGCCAGCAGTTCCAACGGCTATGGCTACACCTTC.

The DNA of the CDR3 is TGCAGCGGACTGGACAGCTCTCAGGACACTGAAGCTTTCTTT. Protein: CSGLDSSQDTEAFF. The chain employs TRBV29-1 and TRBJ1-1; D may be TRBD1 (6 bases). CDR1 and CDR2 from the germline V gene are SQVTM and ANQGSEA. The CDR3 has 14 residues. The germline V and J ends were trimmed by 7 bases and 3 bases, with 18 bases remaining between them.

This clonotype was picked up many times. J is TRBJ1-2 and V is TRBV10-3; 8 bases align to TRBD1. The CDR3 sequence is 13 residues long. Looked up from germline, CDR1 is ENHRY and CDR2 is SYGVKD. V lost 6 bases to trimming and J lost 7 bases; unmatched junction nucleotides: 7. Here the CDR3 DNA reads TGTGCCATCAGCGGACAGGGTACTTTTGGCTACACCTTC. Translating gives CAISGQGTFGYTF.

The chain employs TRBV24-1 and TRBJ2-1; TRBD2 is a possible D gene (7 bases). CDR3 length: 13 amino acids. CDR1 KGHDR and CDR2 SFDVKD come from the germline V gene. Trimming left V 6 bases short and J 10 bases short, with 15 bases between. The CDR3 bases are TGTGCCACCAGTAAGAGGGGGGGAGCCGAGCAGTTCTTC. This encodes CATSKRGGAEQFF.

This clonotype was detected a few times. The rearrangement uses TRBV4-1 and TRBJ1-2; D unresolved. Trimming took off 0 bases at V and 4 bases at J, with 12 bases between the two ends. From germline, CDR1 is MGHRA and CDR2 YSYEKL. This CDR3 comprises 15 residues. CDR3 region: CASSQDGGRAYGYTF. CDR3 DNA: TGCGCCAGCAGCCAAGATGGAGGACGGGCCTATGGCTACACCTTC.

This clonotype occurred a few times. J is TRBJ1-5 and V is TRBV12-3 or TRBV12-4; no clear D. This CDR3 spans 14 amino acids. The V end was cut by 3 bases, the J end by 4 bases, with 10 bases between. CDR3 loop: CASSFFGNNQPQHF. CDR3 coding DNA: TGTGCCAGCAGTTTCTTCGGAAATAATCAGCCCCAGCATTTT.

This chain links TRBV6-6 with TRBJ1-6, with TRBD1 matching 10 bases. The V gene end was trimmed by 7 bases and the J gene end by 10 bases; junction bases not matched to a gene: 10. The CDR3 has 15 amino acids. The germline V gene has CDR1 MNHNY and CDR2 SVGAGI (reference sequence). The DNA for the CDR3 is TGTGCCAGCATTTTGACAGGGGGCGAAGTCTCACCCCTCCACTTT. Residues: CASILTGGEVSPLHF.

This rearrangement joins TRBV7-9 to TRBJ2-7, with 10 bases fitting TRBD1. Per germline, CDR1 SEHNR and CDR2 FQNEAQ (reference sequence). CDR3 length: 16 residues. After removal of 5 bases from V and 2 bases from J, the junction contained 9 bases not matched to a gene. The chain's CDR3 is CASSARGQGTTYEQYF. CDR3 bases: TGTGCCAGCAGCGCTAGGGGACAGGGGACGACCTACGAGCAGTACTTC.

This clonotype came up once. The chain has TRBV5-1 and TRBJ2-3, with 7 bases fitting TRBD2. This CDR3 contains 16 residues. Losses at the gene ends were 0 bases for V and 2 bases for J; bases not matched to a gene: 6. CDR1 and CDR2 (germline): SGHRS, YFSETQ. DNA for the CDR3: TGCGCCAGCAGCTTGGCTCTAGCGGACCCCACAGATACGCAGTATTTT. It specifies CASSLALADPTDTQYF.

This clonotype was observed a few times. The DNA of the CDR3 is TGTGCCAGTAACTGGGGCGGGGGCTACAATGAGCAGTTCTTC. It yields the protein CASNWGGGYNEQFF. The chain is built from TRBV12-3 or TRBV12-4 and TRBJ2-1; TRBD2 agrees at 7 bases. CDR3 length: 14 residues. V trimming: 9 bases; J trimming: 3 bases; junction bases outside the gene matches: 8.

This rearrangement joins TRBV7-8 to TRBJ2-7, with no clear D. Between the trimmed V and J ends, which lost 5 bases and 0 bases, there was a span of 14 bases. CDR3 length: 15 amino acids. Germline V lookup: CDR1 SGHVS, CDR2 FQNEAQ. The CDR3 loop is CASSPPRSGSYEQYF. The CDR3, as DNA: TGTGCCAGCAGCCCCCCTCGGTCAGGCTCCTACGAGCAGTACTTC.

The chain employs TRBV11-2 and TRBJ1-4; tentatively, D is TRBD1 (6 bases). The germline V gene encodes CDR1 SGHAT and CDR2 FQNNGV. V lost 3 bases and J 11 bases, leaving 13 bases between the germline ends. This CDR3 has 13 residues. The CDR3 sequence is CASSFNGGPKLFF. The CDR3 nucleotides read TGTGCCAGCAGCTTCAATGGGGGCCCCAAACTGTTTTTT.

This clonotype was picked up a small number of times. This chain connects TRBV2 to TRBJ2-7; 7 nucleotides align to TRBD2. The CDR3 sequence is 14 residues long. The germline V gene has CDR1 SNHLY and CDR2 FYNNEI. V lost 6 bases and J lost 5; bases outside the gene matches: 10. Here the CDR3 reads CASRHLAGAHEQYF. CDR3 in DNA: TGTGCCAGCAGACACCTGGCGGGAGCGCACGAGCAGTACTTC.

CDR3 nucleotide sequence: TGTGCCAGCAGCCCGCGGGAGGCATATACGCAGTATTTT. Its translation: CASSPREAYTQYF. This chain links TRBV7-9 with TRBJ2-3, with 8 positions matching TRBD2. The trim removed 5 bases at V and 7 bases at J, leaving 5 bases unmatched. The CDR3 extends over 13 amino acids. Germline assignment: CDR1 SEHNR and CDR2 FQNEAQ (reference sequence).

This clonotype was seen a few times. The chain joins TRBV19 to TRBJ2-5; D unclear. Germline V gene lookup returns CDR1 LNHDA and CDR2 SQIVND (reference sequence). V was clipped by 3 bases and J by 2 bases, with 10 bases between them. CDR3 length: 14 residues. CDR3 sequence reads: CASSITGRQETQYF. The CDR3, as DNA: TGTGCCAGTAGTATCACGGGCAGACAAGAGACCCAGTACTTC.

This sequence joins TRBV20-1 and TRBJ2-7; the D is unclear. The germline gives CDR1 DFQATT, CDR2 SNEGSKA (reference sequence). This CDR3 has 13 amino acids. The V end lost 6 bases, the J end lost 2 bases, and 14 bases lay between the germline ends. This chain's CDR3 is CSARTADAYEQYF. The CDR3 coding sequence is TGCAGTGCCAGAACAGCAGATGCCTACGAGCAGTACTTC.

This clonotype has only a few counts. The chain is built from TRBV29-1 and TRBJ2-1; 7 bases align to TRBD2. CDR3 length: 15 residues. Germline V CDR1 and CDR2: SQVTM, ANQGSEA. J was trimmed by 0 bases and V by 8 bases; bases with no gene match: 10. CDR3 sequence reads: CSYRDSGLSYNEQFF. The CDR3 region has the DNA TGCAGCTATCGGGATAGCGGGCTCTCCTACAATGAGCAGTTCTTC.

This clonotype was recorded once. V gene TRBV9 combines with J gene TRBJ2-3; tentatively, D is TRBD1 (5 bases). This CDR3 is built from 16 residues. Per the germline V gene, CDR1 is SGDLS and CDR2 is YYNGEE. The V end lost 2 bases, the J end lost 1 base, and 14 bases lay between the germline ends. The CDR3 DNA reads as TGTGCCAGCAGCGTTAGGGGCCAGCCTCGCACAGATACGCAGTATTTT. This codes for CASSVRGQPRTDTQYF.

This clonotype was detected only a few times. This chain joins TRBV10-3 and TRBJ2-5; 8 nucleotides match TRBD1. Germline V gene sequence: CDR1 ENHRY, CDR2 SYGVKD. The ends lost 4 bases at V and 7 bases at J; junction bases unmatched: 35. This CDR3 has 23 amino acids. In nucleotides, the CDR3 is TGTGCCATCAGTGTCGGGGCCCTTAGGGGGACGCCGGGACAGGATCCCCGAAGGGGGACCCAGTACTTC. Translated, it gives CAISVGALRGTPGQDPRRGTQYF.

This sequence joins TRBV7-9 and TRBJ1-2, with D possibly TRBD1 on 6 matching bases. The V end was cut by 4 bases, the J end by 5 bases, with 17 bases between. The germline gives CDR1 SEHNR, CDR2 FQNEAQ (reference sequence). The CDR3 extends over 15 amino acids. Here the CDR3 reads CASSSFPQGLYGYTF. The CDR3 DNA is TGTGCCAGCAGCTCCTTTCCCCAGGGGCTTTATGGCTACACCTTC.

The chain combines TRBV7-2 with TRBJ2-3, with 9 bases identical to TRBD2. V lost 6 bases, J lost 1 base, and 5 bases stayed unmatched. The CDR3 totals 15 residues. Germline assignment: CDR1 SGHTA and CDR2 FQGNSA. The chain's CDR3 is CASSSSGTRTDTQYF. The CDR3 DNA follows: TGTGCCAGCAGTTCTAGCGGGACGCGCACAGATACGCAGTATTTT.

In its sample, this clonotype was seen a few times. The rearrangement links TRBV7-9 to TRBJ1-1; TRBD1 might be the D (5 bases). CDR3 size: 16 residues. Trimming cost V 1 base and J 4 bases, with 16 bases left between them. CDR1 is SEHNR, CDR2 FQNEAQ, per germline (reference sequence). The CDR3 loop is CASSLDPAAGGTEAFF. The CDR3 region has the DNA TGTGCCAGCAGCTTAGACCCCGCTGCTGGGGGCACTGAAGCTTTCTTT.